Each of the 27 T cell receptor beta chains below was sequenced from the same sample in a study of blood T cell repertoires in COVID-19. Using immunoSEQ multiplex PCR, the repertoire was profiled, and TCRdb retains in-frame clones only, with some absent. The sample lists approximately 170,000 clones, 88% occurring once. Sequencing used PBMCs or T cells enriched from blood (not recorded which). The receptors were gathered from a woman in her late teens or twenties who had recovered from COVID-19.

The chain links TRBV7-9 to TRBJ2-7; 7 bases agree with TRBD1. Germline CDR1 SEHNR, CDR2 FQNEAQ (reference sequence). V gave up 5 bases and J gave up 3 bases; unmatched junction bases: 1. The length of the CDR3 is 12 residues. CDR3 in amino acids: CASSRQGYEQYF. The CDR3 region has the DNA TGTGCCAGCAGCCGACAGGGCTACGAGCAGTACTTC.

The J gene is TRBJ1-3, the V gene TRBV29-1; a possible D gene is TRBD1 (6 bases). Germline CDR1 SQVTM, CDR2 ANQGSEA. V gave up 6 bases and J gave up 4 bases, with 10 bases separating them. This CDR3 spans 12 amino acids. CDR3 region: CSVPGTGNTIYF. CDR3 nucleotides: TGCAGCGTGCCCGGGACAGGAAACACCATATATTTT.

The genes are TRBV28 and TRBJ1-5; tentatively, D is TRBD1 (5 bases). Germline CDR1 is MDHEN and CDR2 is SYDVKM. CDR3 size: 17 residues. With 5 bases removed from V and 1 base from J, the gap between germline ends came to 18 bases. The CDR3 sequence: CASSPLKDGGSNQPQHF. CDR3 DNA sequence: TGTGCCAGCAGTCCGCTAAAGGACGGGGGAAGCAATCAGCCCCAGCATTTT.

This rearrangement joins TRBV5-1 to TRBJ1-1; 7 bases match TRBD1. CDR3 length equals 14 residues. The trim removed 6 bases at V and 6 bases at J, leaving 11 bases unmatched. Germline CDR1 is SGHRS and CDR2 is YFSETQ. The DNA for the CDR3 is TGCGCCAGCATGTTGACAGGGCTGAATGCTGAAGCTTTCTTT. It codes for CASMLTGLNAEAFF.

The rearrangement joins TRBV2 to TRBJ1-1, with D uncertain. CDR1 SNHLY and CDR2 FYNNEI come from the germline V gene. V shed 5 bases and J shed 3 bases, with 13 bases lying between them. The CDR3 spans 14 residues. As DNA, the CDR3 is TGTGCCAGCAGTTTTAGGACTTCCCACACTGAAGCTTTCTTT. It encodes CASSFRTSHTEAFF.

The chain uses TRBV4-1 and TRBJ1-3, with D possibly being TRBD1 (5 bases). The CDR3 totals 14 residues. The germline V gene has CDR1 MGHRA and CDR2 YSYEKL. Trimming left V 1 base short and J 8 bases short, with 12 bases between. CDR3 residues: CASSQVAGKHTIYF. CDR3 DNA sequence: TGCGCCAGCAGCCAAGTAGCAGGGAAGCACACCATATATTTT.

The chain links TRBV5-1 to TRBJ2-6; D is possibly TRBD1 (5 bases). This CDR3 is 15 amino acids long. CDR1 and CDR2 from the germline V gene are SGHRS and YFSETQ. Trimming pared 7 bases from V and 3 bases from J, leaving 14 bases between. The CDR3 DNA is TGCGCCAGCGGGGCAGGGAACGGTGGGGCCAACGTCCTGACTTTC. Amino acids: CASGAGNGGANVLTF.

The chain couples TRBV9 to TRBJ2-5, with TRBD2 identical over 7 bases. Germline values: CDR1 SGDLS, CDR2 YYNGEE. The trim removed 2 bases at V and 2 bases at J, leaving 3 bases unmatched. The CDR3 covers 14 residues. CDR3 DNA sequence: TGTGCCAGCAGCGTCAGAGCGGGGCAAGAGACCCAGTACTTC. Translating it yields CASSVRAGQETQYF.

V and J are TRBV12-3 or TRBV12-4 and TRBJ2-7; D call uncertain. V lost 1 base and J 4 bases, leaving 8 bases between the germline ends. This CDR3 has 13 amino acids. DNA for the CDR3: TGTGCCAGCAGTTTAGTCGGGTGGTACGAGCAGTACTTC. Its translation: CASSLVGWYEQYF.

This clone has just one count. The chain combines TRBV7-9 with TRBJ2-2; no firm D call. CDR3 length: 12 residues. V was shortened by 0 bases and J by 7 bases, with 3 bases between the two germline ends. Germline CDR1 and CDR2: SEHNR and FQNEAQ (reference sequence). The chain's CDR3 is CASSLANGELFF. In nucleotides, the CDR3 is TGTGCCAGCAGCTTAGCCAACGGGGAGCTGTTTTTT.

The rearrangement joins TRBV6-5 to TRBJ1-2, with D possibly TRBD1 on 5 matching bases. The ends were cut back, 3 bases at V and 7 bases at J, with 15 bases in the middle. From germline, CDR1 is MNHEY and CDR2 SVGAGI. This CDR3 is 14 amino acids long. CDR3: CASSYSQGSSGYTF. The CDR3 DNA reads as TGTGCCAGCAGTTATTCCCAGGGCTCGAGTGGCTACACCTTC.

The chain joins TRBV5-4 to TRBJ1-4; 7 nucleotides line up with TRBD1. From germline, CDR1 is SGHNT and CDR2 YYREEE (reference sequence). The junction had 8 bases not matched to a gene; V was cut back by 5 bases and J by 7 bases. The CDR3 extends over 14 amino acids. The CDR3: CASSSTGVGEKLFF. DNA of the CDR3: TGTGCCAGCAGTTCCACAGGGGTCGGTGAAAAACTGTTTTTT.

This chain connects TRBV7-5 to TRBJ1-1; TRBD1 is the table's D call and was not checked against the DNA. TRBV7-5 is a pseudogene locus. The CDR3 covers 16 residues. The CDR3 reads CARSRTGQVWNTEAFF. In nucleotides, the CDR3 is TGTGCCAGAAGCCGGACGGGACAGGTTTGGAACACTGAAGCTTTCTTT.

V is TRBV7-9 and J is TRBJ2-3; D is perhaps TRBD2 (5 bases). The germline V and J ends were trimmed by 2 bases and 0 bases, with 12 bases remaining between them. The CDR3 sequence is 16 residues long. Germline lookup yields CDR1 SEHNR and CDR2 FQNEAQ (reference sequence). CDR3 amino acids: CASSLRGLASTDTQYF. The CDR3 nucleotides read TGTGCCAGCAGCTTAAGAGGCCTAGCTAGCACAGATACGCAGTATTTT.

CDR3 residues: CASSLALYGEQYF. The CDR3 DNA reads as TGTGCCAGCAGCTTAGCATTGTACGGCGAGCAGTACTTC. This chain uses TRBV7-9 with TRBJ2-7; D gene ambiguous. CDR3 size: 13 residues. Trimming left V 0 bases short and J 6 bases short, with 9 bases between. Germline CDR1 is SEHNR and CDR2 is FQNEAQ (reference sequence).

This clone was recorded only once. J is TRBJ1-2 and V is TRBV6-5, with D unresolved. The CDR3 is 15 residues long. The germline gives CDR1 MNHEY, CDR2 SVGAGI. Trimming shortened V by 0 bases and J by 0 bases, and 8 bases separated the two germline ends. The CDR3 loop reads CASSYSEGANYGYTF. Written as DNA, the CDR3 is TGTGCCAGCAGTTACTCGGAGGGAGCTAACTATGGCTACACCTTC.

The rearrangement uses TRBV7-9 and TRBJ1-2; TRBD1 agrees at 11 bases. The junction had 2 bases not matched to a gene; V was cut back by 5 bases and J by 6 bases. Germline V gives CDR1 SEHNR, CDR2 FQNEAQ (reference sequence). This CDR3 is built from 13 residues. The CDR3 loop is CASSAGQGDGYTF. The CDR3 region has the DNA TGTGCCAGCAGCGCGGGACAGGGGGATGGCTACACCTTC.

This sequence joins TRBV7-9 and TRBJ1-6, with TRBD1 as a possible D gene (6 bases). The V gene lost 3 bases and the J gene lost 5 bases, with 11 bases spanning the gap. Per germline, CDR1 SEHNR and CDR2 FQNEAQ (reference sequence). The CDR3 spans 15 residues. The DNA for the CDR3 is TGTGCCAGCAGCTTGCACAGGGCTGATAATTCACCCCTCCACTTT. Encoded protein: CASSLHRADNSPLHF.

The chain employs TRBV4-1 and TRBJ1-2; 10 bases fit TRBD1. Germline CDR1 and CDR2: MGHRA and YSYEKL. CDR3 length equals 15 residues. The V gene end was trimmed by 1 base and the J gene end by 4 bases; junction bases not matched to a gene: 3. CDR3 region: CASSQGTGGSYGYTF. The CDR3 DNA sequence: TGCGCCAGCAGCCAAGGGACAGGGGGTAGCTATGGCTACACCTTC.

The chain is built from TRBV7-9 and TRBJ1-4; a weak D match, TRBD1 (6 bases). The V end lost 5 bases, the J end lost 2 bases, and 15 bases lay between the germline ends. CDR3 length: 16 amino acids. Per germline, CDR1 SEHNR and CDR2 FQNEAQ (reference sequence). The CDR3 sequence is CASSTNTGLTNEKLFF. As DNA, the CDR3 is TGTGCCAGCAGCACCAATACAGGGTTGACTAATGAAAAACTGTTTTTT.

The V gene is TRBV2, the J gene TRBJ2-7, with 8 positions matching TRBD1. V shed 3 bases, J shed 3 bases, and the junction held 1 base outside the gene matches. This CDR3 has 13 residues. Germline loops: CDR1 SNHLY, CDR2 FYNNEI. The CDR3 here is CASSDTGGYEQYF. As DNA, the CDR3 is TGTGCCAGCAGTGATACAGGGGGCTACGAGCAGTACTTC. Combining the CDR3 with reference TRBV2 and TRBJ2-7 gives the whole variable domain EPEVTQTPSHQVTQMGQEVILRCVPISNHLYFYWYRQILGQKVEFLVSFYNNEISEKSEIFDDQFSVERPDGSNFTLKIRSTKLEDSAMYFCASSDTGGYEQYFGPGTRLTVT.

This chain links TRBV7-9 with TRBJ2-1; 7 bases fit TRBD2. V shed 3 bases, J shed 4 bases, and the junction held 3 bases outside the gene matches. CDR3 length: 14 amino acids. CDR1 and CDR2 from the germline V gene are SEHNR and FQNEAQ (reference sequence). In DNA form, the CDR3 reads TGTGCCAGCAGCTTTTCGCGGGAGTACAATGAGCAGTTCTTC. Translated, it gives CASSFSREYNEQFF.

This chain connects TRBV29-1 to TRBJ1-5, with 7 bases identical to TRBD1. Germline CDR1 is SQVTM and CDR2 is ANQGSEA. The CDR3 extends over 15 amino acids. The junction had 10 bases not matched to a gene; V was cut back by 6 bases and J by 2 bases. The CDR3 DNA reads TGCAGCGTGGCGCTAGGGGGCTTTGGCAATCAGCCCCAGCATTTT. Its translation is CSVALGGFGNQPQHF.

The rearrangement joins TRBV19 to TRBJ1-6; D is uncertain. The CDR3 spans 14 residues. Germline CDR1 reads LNHDA; CDR2 reads SQIVND (reference sequence). Trimming took 6 bases from V and 2 from J, leaving 8 bases between them. The CDR3 is CASRGGPYNSPLHF. The CDR3 bases are TGTGCCAGTAGGGGAGGCCCCTATAATTCACCCCTCCACTTT.

The chain is built from TRBV7-2 and TRBJ1-1; 7 nucleotides align to TRBD1. The V segment lost 1 base and the J segment 1 base; nucleotides outside the gene matches: 15. Germline V gene data show CDR1 as SGHTA and CDR2 as FQGNSA. The CDR3 is made up of 19 amino acids. As DNA, the CDR3 is TGTGCCAGCAGCTTAGTAGGCCACTTTGACGGGACAGCGAACACTGAAGCTTTCTTT. Translation: CASSLVGHFDGTANTEAFF.

Worth noting for this clone: The sample contains more than one DNA sequence encoding this CDR3. The gene calls are TRBV4-2 and TRBJ2-3, with 9 positions matching TRBD2. From germline, CDR1 is LGHNA and CDR2 YNFKEQ. The CDR3 is 17 amino acids. The ends lost 0 bases at V and 1 base at J; junction bases unmatched: 5. The CDR3 loop reads CASSQDLQRGGTDTQYF. The DNA of the CDR3 is TGTGCCAGCAGCCAAGATCTACAGCGGGGGGGCACAGATACGCAGTATTTT.

The chain has TRBV10-1 and TRBJ1-4, with D maybe TRBD1 (5 bases). V was trimmed by 5 bases and J by 0 bases, leaving 19 bases between them. CDR1 is WNHNN, CDR2 SYGVQD, per germline (reference sequence). The CDR3 totals 18 residues. CDR3 sequence reads: CASSITGAAPTTNEKLFF. DNA for the CDR3: TGCGCCAGCAGTATTACAGGAGCCGCCCCTACAACTAATGAAAAACTGTTTTTT.